This is a list of T cell receptor beta chains from one sample in a study of shared clonotypes between healthy human individuals. Repertoires were generated with immunoSEQ multiplex PCR, while TCRdb's copy carries only in-frame clones and drops some. The sample lists around 340,000 clones, 70% to 75% seen once, with about 9.4% in the top ten. Sequencing was performed on memory CD4+ T cells sorted from blood. These receptors were obtained from a man aged 25 to 40 in good health. Each CDR3 is given with its conserved first and last residue. The D gene is left open where the match is weak. The size of a clone is reported for some rows only, either as once, few or many, or as a class for expanded clones.

clone size: .
D gene: .
V gene: TRBV5-1
J gene: TRBJ1-1
CDR3 protein: CASSQGYTEAFF
CDR3 DNA: TGCGCCAGCAGTCAGGGTTACACTGAAGCTTTCTTT

clone size: .
D gene: TRBD2
V gene: TRBV5-1
J gene: TRBJ2-1
CDR3 protein: CASSSGPSYNEQFF
CDR3 DNA: TGCGCCAGCTCTAGCGGACCCTCCTACAATGAGCAGTTCTTC

clone size: .
D gene: TRBD1
V gene: TRBV2
J gene: TRBJ1-1
CDR3 protein: CASREQGASPEAFF
CDR3 DNA: TGTGCCAGCAGGGAACAGGGGGCATCTCCTGAAGCTTTCTTT

clone size: .
D gene: TRBD1
V gene: TRBV7-8
J gene: TRBJ1-2
CDR3 protein: CASSLQGAGYTF
CDR3 DNA: TGTGCCAGCAGCCTACAGGGGGCGGGCTACACCTTC

clone size: many
D gene: .
V gene: TRBV18
J gene: TRBJ2-7
CDR3 protein: CASSLKQGDEQYF
CDR3 DNA: TGTGCCAGCTCGCTAAAACAGGGCGACGAGCAGTACTTC

clone size: .
D gene: .
V gene: TRBV7-6
J gene: TRBJ2-5
CDR3 protein: CASSLDPLMETQYF
CDR3 DNA: TGTGCCAGCAGCTTAGATCCGCTTATGGAGACCCAGTACTTC

clone size: .
D gene: .
V gene: TRBV4-1
J gene: TRBJ2-3
CDR3 protein: CASSQDWGSSISDTQYF
CDR3 DNA: TGCGCCAGCAGCCAAGACTGGGGCAGTTCCATCTCAGATACGCAGTATTTT

clone size: many
D gene: .
V gene: TRBV6-1
J gene: TRBJ1-5
CDR3 protein: CASKTGNQPQHF
CDR3 DNA: TGTGCCAGCAAAACTGGGAATCAGCCCCAGCATTTT

clone size: .
D gene: .
V gene: TRBV7-9
J gene: TRBJ2-7
CDR3 protein: CASSPGSYEQYF
CDR3 DNA: TGTGCCAGCAGCCCCGGGTCCTACGAGCAGTACTTC

clone size: .
D gene: .
V gene: TRBV5-5
J gene: TRBJ2-5
CDR3 protein: CASSRERYQETQYF
CDR3 DNA: TGTGCCAGCAGCAGGGAGAGGTACCAAGAGACCCAGTACTTC

clone size: .
D gene: .
V gene: TRBV6-6
J gene: TRBJ1-3
CDR3 protein: CASRGGSSGNTIYF
CDR3 DNA: TGTGCCAGCCGGGGTGGCAGTTCTGGAAACACCATATATTTT

clone size: few
D gene: TRBD1
V gene: TRBV27
J gene: TRBJ2-2
CDR3 protein: CASRLKGQGYTGELFF
CDR3 DNA: TGTGCCAGCAGACTTAAGGGACAGGGCTACACCGGGGAGCTGTTTTTT

clone size: once
D gene: .
V gene: TRBV19
J gene: TRBJ1-5
CDR3 protein: CASSRDSNQPQHF
CDR3 DNA: TGTGCCAGTAGTAGGGATAGCAATCAGCCCCAGCATTTT

clone size: .
D gene: .
V gene: TRBV6-1
J gene: TRBJ2-7
CDR3 protein: CASSVAGTPFTYEQYF
CDR3 DNA: TGTGCCAGCAGTGTGGCCGGGACTCCATTTACCTACGAGCAGTACTTC

clone size: .
D gene: .
V gene: TRBV12-5
J gene: TRBJ1-2
CDR3 protein: CASGLNRGARGDYGYTF
CDR3 DNA: TGTGCTAGTGGTTTGAACCGGGGGGCCCGAGGCGACTATGGCTACACCTTC

clone size: .
D gene: .
V gene: TRBV5-1
J gene: TRBJ2-3
CDR3 protein: CASSLRGVQTDTQYF
CDR3 DNA: TGCGCCAGCAGCTTGAGAGGGGTCCAAACAGATACGCAGTATTTT

clone size: few
D gene: TRBD1
V gene: TRBV2
J gene: TRBJ2-7
CDR3 protein: CASSRQGEQYF
CDR3 DNA: TGTGCCAGCAGTAGACAGGGTGAGCAGTACTTC

clone size: .
D gene: .
V gene: TRBV5-1
J gene: TRBJ2-1
CDR3 protein: CASSLVTPISNEQFF
CDR3 DNA: TGCGCCAGCAGCTTGGTTACGCCGATCTCCAATGAGCAGTTCTTC

clone size: .
D gene: TRBD1
V gene: TRBV11-2
J gene: TRBJ2-2
CDR3 protein: CASSLTGGTGELFF
CDR3 DNA: TGTGCCAGCAGTTTAACAGGGGGCACCGGGGAGCTGTTTTTT

clone size: .
D gene: .
V gene: TRBV6-5
J gene: TRBJ2-7
CDR3 protein: CASKQAQQQYF
CDR3 DNA: TGTGCCAGCAAACAGGCGCAGCAGCAGTACTTC

clone size: .
D gene: .
V gene: TRBV2
J gene: TRBJ2-1
CDR3 protein: CASSEDPRTQGKDNEQFF
CDR3 DNA: TGTGCCAGCAGTGAAGACCCCAGAACCCAAGGTAAAGACAATGAGCAGTTCTTC

clone size: .
D gene: .
V gene: TRBV2
J gene: TRBJ2-1
CDR3 protein: CASSELGYNEQFF
CDR3 DNA: TGTGCCAGCAGTGAGTTAGGGTACAATGAGCAGTTCTTC

clone size: .
D gene: TRBD1
V gene: TRBV18
J gene: TRBJ2-7
CDR3 protein: CASSRTGDHEQYF
CDR3 DNA: TGTGCCAGCTCACGGACAGGGGACCACGAGCAGTACTTC

clone size: few
D gene: .
V gene: TRBV19
J gene: TRBJ1-2
CDR3 protein: CASNLAGSYTNYGYTF
CDR3 DNA: TGTGCCAGTAATTTGGCAGGGTCGTATACTAACTATGGCTACACCTTC

clone size: once
D gene: TRBD1
V gene: TRBV6-5
J gene: TRBJ2-1
CDR3 protein: CASRGQVIGEQFF
CDR3 DNA: TGTGCCAGCAGGGGACAGGTAATAGGTGAGCAGTTCTTC

clone size: .
D gene: TRBD1
V gene: TRBV5-1
J gene: TRBJ2-3
CDR3 protein: CASSLNRGSEDTQYF
CDR3 DNA: TGCGCCAGCAGCTTGAACAGGGGGTCGGAAGATACGCAGTATTTT

clone size: .
D gene: TRBD1
V gene: TRBV6-5
J gene: TRBJ1-4
CDR3 protein: CATTAGTGLRKLFF
CDR3 DNA: TGTGCCACCACCGCCGGGACAGGGTTAAGAAAACTGTTTTTT

clone size: .
D gene: TRBD1
V gene: TRBV14
J gene: TRBJ1-6
CDR3 protein: CASSQDTRTGFHF
CDR3 DNA: TGTGCCAGCAGCCAAGATACCAGGACAGGGTTCCACTTT

clone size: .
D gene: .
V gene: TRBV9
J gene: TRBJ2-1
CDR3 protein: CASSVAGLGAYNEQFF
CDR3 DNA: TGTGCCAGCAGCGTAGCCGGACTGGGGGCCTACAATGAGCAGTTCTTC

clone size: many
D gene: TRBD2
V gene: TRBV28
J gene: TRBJ2-7
CDR3 protein: CASSRTSGYEQYF
CDR3 DNA: TGTGCCAGCAGTCGGACTAGCGGTTACGAGCAGTACTTC

clone size: .
D gene: .
V gene: TRBV18
J gene: TRBJ1-5
CDR3 protein: CASSPEDPDQPQHF
CDR3 DNA: TGTGCCAGCTCACCCGAGGACCCTGATCAGCCCCAGCATTTT

clone size: .
D gene: TRBD2
V gene: TRBV6-5
J gene: TRBJ2-1
CDR3 protein: CASSWEGLAGEYEQFF
CDR3 DNA: TGTGCCAGCAGTTGGGAGGGACTAGCGGGAGAATATGAGCAGTTCTTC

clone size: .
D gene: .
V gene: TRBV28
J gene: TRBJ2-7
CDR3 protein: CASSSPPGTRNTLYEQYF
CDR3 DNA: TGTGCCAGCAGTTCCCCCCCCGGGACGAGAAATACCCTCTACGAGCAGTACTTC

clone size: .
D gene: .
V gene: TRBV6-1
J gene: TRBJ1-1
CDR3 protein: CASSETVNTEAFF
CDR3 DNA: TGTGCCAGCAGTGAAACGGTGAACACTGAAGCTTTCTTT

clone size: .
D gene: .
V gene: TRBV5-6
J gene: TRBJ2-5
CDR3 protein: CASSRRGLETQYF
CDR3 DNA: TGTGCCAGCAGCCGGCGGGGGCTGGAGACCCAGTACTTC

clone size: .
D gene: .
V gene: TRBV7-9
J gene: TRBJ2-5
CDR3 protein: CASSPASNLQETQYF
CDR3 DNA: TGTGCCAGCAGCCCCGCGTCGAATCTCCAAGAGACCCAGTACTTC

clone size: few
D gene: .
V gene: TRBV6-1
J gene: TRBJ2-6
CDR3 protein: CASREELSGANVLTF
CDR3 DNA: TGTGCCAGCCGAGAGGAGCTCTCTGGGGCCAACGTCCTGACTTTC

clone size: once
D gene: TRBD1
V gene: TRBV18
J gene: TRBJ1-4
CDR3 protein: CASSPGTGAEKLFF
CDR3 DNA: TGTGCCAGCTCACCGGGGACAGGGGCTGAAAAACTGTTTTTT

clone size: .
D gene: .
V gene: TRBV2
J gene: TRBJ1-1
CDR3 protein: CASNSPGGVNTEAFF
CDR3 DNA: TGTGCCAGCAACAGCCCGGGGGGGGTGAACACTGAAGCTTTCTTT

clone size: .
D gene: .
V gene: TRBV5-1
J gene: TRBJ2-7
CDR3 protein: CASSLGGSGYEQYF
CDR3 DNA: TGCGCCAGCAGCTTGGGAGGGAGTGGCTACGAGCAGTACTTC

clone size: .
D gene: TRBD1
V gene: TRBV9
J gene: TRBJ1-4
CDR3 protein: CASSVSGQSHEKLFF
CDR3 DNA: TGTGCCAGCAGCGTATCGGGACAGAGTCATGAAAAACTGTTTTTT

clone size: .
D gene: TRBD1
V gene: TRBV27
J gene: TRBJ2-2
CDR3 protein: CASSLSDRGGPGELFF
CDR3 DNA: TGTGCCAGCAGTTTATCGGACAGGGGGGGTCCCGGGGAGCTGTTTTTT

clone size: .
D gene: .
V gene: TRBV28
J gene: TRBJ1-2
CDR3 protein: CASNEQGFRYGYTF
CDR3 DNA: TGTGCCAGCAATGAACAGGGTTTCCGCTATGGCTACACCTTC

clone size: .
D gene: .
V gene: TRBV25-1
J gene: TRBJ2-3
CDR3 protein: CASSALETSTDTQYF
CDR3 DNA: TGTGCCAGCAGCGCCCTGGAGACTAGCACAGATACGCAGTATTTT

clone size: .
D gene: .
V gene: TRBV7-2
J gene: TRBJ2-7
CDR3 protein: CASSLAGPSLVGEQYF
CDR3 DNA: TGTGCCAGCAGCTTAGCGGGCCCCTCCTTGGTGGGGGAGCAGTACTTC

clone size: few
D gene: .
V gene: TRBV11-2
J gene: TRBJ1-4
CDR3 protein: CASSFGGEKLFF
CDR3 DNA: TGTGCCAGCAGCTTTGGGGGTGAAAAACTGTTTTTT

clone size: .
D gene: TRBD2
V gene: TRBV19
J gene: TRBJ2-2
CDR3 protein: CASSIGRGVDTGELFF
CDR3 DNA: TGTGCCAGTAGTATCGGGAGGGGAGTTGACACCGGGGAGCTGTTTTTT

clone size: .
D gene: .
V gene: TRBV19
J gene: TRBJ2-3
CDR3 protein: CASSLSDTQYF
CDR3 DNA: TGTGCCAGTAGCCTTTCCGATACGCAGTATTTT

clone size: .
D gene: TRBD1
V gene: TRBV29-1
J gene: TRBJ1-1
CDR3 protein: CSALRDRNTEAFF
CDR3 DNA: TGCAGCGCCTTACGGGACAGGAACACTGAAGCTTTCTTT

clone size: .
D gene: .
V gene: TRBV19
J gene: TRBJ2-3
CDR3 protein: CASRPRARVVRTDTQYF
CDR3 DNA: TGTGCCAGTAGACCACGGGCGAGGGTCGTGAGGACAGATACGCAGTATTTT

clone size: .
D gene: .
V gene: TRBV5-1
J gene: TRBJ2-5
CDR3 protein: CASSFGVAETQYF
CDR3 DNA: TGCGCCAGCAGCTTTGGGGTGGCTGAGACCCAGTACTTC

clone size: .
D gene: .
V gene: TRBV6-1
J gene: TRBJ2-7
CDR3 protein: CASSARISSYEQYF
CDR3 DNA: TGTGCCAGCAGTGCTCGAATAAGCTCCTACGAGCAGTACTTC

clone size: .
D gene: .
V gene: TRBV7-6
J gene: TRBJ2-3
CDR3 protein: CASSLDIGSDTQYF
CDR3 DNA: TGTGCCAGCAGCTTAGATATCGGTTCAGATACGCAGTATTTT